This entry concerns a single TCR beta chain. Its antigen is unidentified. The V and J ends lost 7 bases and 2 bases, in that order; junction bases with no gene match: 6. Germline CDR1 MNHEY, CDR2 SVGEGT. This CDR3 has 15 amino acids. The data belong to a study of T-cell memory formation after mild COVID-19. Study-level information: Most TCR clusters belonged to a single donor. Study-level findings and limits: Pre-infection memory carried some responding clones, suggesting that cross-reactive memory joined. Contracting CD4+ clones sat mainly in CM and EM; CD8+ in EMRA.

TCRdb recomputed calls from the 5' RACE reads with MiXCR, one row per CDR3 protein. The table has around 410,000 distinct CDR3 sequences, 23% seen once; the top ten hold under 15%. The chain couples TRBV6-2 or TRBV6-3 to TRBJ2-7, with TRBD2 matching over 12 bases. This clonotype was sampled from an adult woman who had mild COVID-19 (a few samples of this study predate the infection). Cell type and time point are not known. Sample: PBMCs or a T cell subset sorted from them (not recorded which). CDR3 nucleotides: TGTGCCAGCACCCTCGGACTAGCGGGAACCTACGAGCAGTACTTC. Its translation: CASTLGLAGTYEQYF.